This T cell receptor beta chain was sequenced for a study of shared clonotypes between healthy human individuals. At the level of the study: With ages of 18 to 49, the donors were two women and a few men.

Findings of the study overall: Donors were few, which limited the genetic and exposure-history diversity represented.

All of the donors resided in Nashville, Tennessee, and each was a Caucasian adult. TCRdb keeps only in-frame clones here, not all; method: immunoSEQ multiplex PCR. The sample carries hundreds of thousands of clones, 60% to 85% recorded once. Between the trimmed V and J ends, which lost 1 base and 6 bases, there was a span of 8 bases. Germline V gene data show CDR1 as LNHDA and CDR2 as SQIVND (reference sequence). The CDR3 runs to 13 residues. Points on this clone: The antigen is not known.

The rearrangement joins TRBV19 to TRBJ2-3, with D tentatively TRBD2 (5 bases). The clonotype comes from a woman between 35 and 50 years old in good health. Some clones in this sample may be carry-over from other donors' samples. Sequencing was done on a sample of PBMCs. This CDR3 reads CASSIAGRDTQYF. For the CDR3, the DNA is TGTGCCAGTAGTATAGCGGGAAGGGATACGCAGTATTTT.